This T cell receptor beta chain was recovered during a study of blood T cells in healthy people across ages. Germline assignment: CDR1 SGHNT and CDR2 YYREEE (reference sequence). There are 16 residues in the CDR3. V lost 1 base and J lost 0; bases outside the gene matches: 3. Overall study findings and caveats: Roughly linear age-related decline in beta diversity appeared, significant by age 40.

For this clonotype: As yet, its antigen is unknown.

It was with a sample-barcoded 5' primer and a J-beta primer mix that a second PCR of about 7 to 12 cycles was run. TCRdb reprocessed the 5' RACE reads with MiXCR, giving one entry per CDR3 protein. This table holds about 760,000 distinct CDR3 sequences, 45% to 70% found once. This sequence joins TRBV5-4 and TRBJ2-1; 8 positions match TRBD2. The TCR originated in a man aged 40-49 years in good health. Sequences were obtained from blood. The CDR3 nucleotides read TGTGCCAGCAGCTTGAGAGCGGGGGTCTCCTACAATGAGCAGTTCTTC. Amino acid sequence: CASSLRAGVSYNEQFF.